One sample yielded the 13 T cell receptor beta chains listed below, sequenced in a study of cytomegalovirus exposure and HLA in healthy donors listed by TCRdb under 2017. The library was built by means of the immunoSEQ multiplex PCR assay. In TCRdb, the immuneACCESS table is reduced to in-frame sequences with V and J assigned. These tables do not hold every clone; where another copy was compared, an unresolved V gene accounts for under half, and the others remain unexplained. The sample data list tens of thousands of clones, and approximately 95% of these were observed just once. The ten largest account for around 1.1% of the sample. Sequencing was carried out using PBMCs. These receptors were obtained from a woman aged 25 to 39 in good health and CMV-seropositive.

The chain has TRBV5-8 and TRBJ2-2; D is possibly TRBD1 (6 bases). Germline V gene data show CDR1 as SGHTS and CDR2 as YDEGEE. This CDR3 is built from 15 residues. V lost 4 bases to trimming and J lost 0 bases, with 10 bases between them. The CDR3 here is CASSPGTTNTGELFF. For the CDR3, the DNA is TGTGCCAGCAGCCCCGGGACAACGAACACCGGGGAGCTGTTTTTT.

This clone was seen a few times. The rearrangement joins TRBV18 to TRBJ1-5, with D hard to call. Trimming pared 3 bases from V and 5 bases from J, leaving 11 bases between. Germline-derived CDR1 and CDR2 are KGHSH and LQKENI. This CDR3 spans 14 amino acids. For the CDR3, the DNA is TGTGCCAGCTCACCGCAAGCGGGAGATCAGCCCCAGCATTTT. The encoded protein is CASSPQAGDQPQHF.

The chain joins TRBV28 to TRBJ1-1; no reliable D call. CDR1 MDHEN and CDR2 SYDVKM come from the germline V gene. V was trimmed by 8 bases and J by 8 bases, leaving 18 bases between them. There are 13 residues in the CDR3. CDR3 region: CASSDLGGGEAFF. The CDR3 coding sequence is TGTGCCAGCTCGGATTTGGGCGGAGGCGAAGCTTTCTTT. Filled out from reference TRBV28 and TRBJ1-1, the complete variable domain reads DVKVTQSSRYLVKRTGEKVFLECVQDMDHENMFWYRQDPGLGLRLIYFSYDVKMKEKGDIPEGYSVSREKKERFSLILESASTNQTSMYLCASSDLGGGEAFFGQGTRLTVV.

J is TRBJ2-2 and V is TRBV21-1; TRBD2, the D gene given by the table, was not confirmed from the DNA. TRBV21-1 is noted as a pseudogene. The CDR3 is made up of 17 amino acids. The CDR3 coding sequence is TGTGCCGGCCGGGGGGCTAGCGGGAGGGCGGGCACCGGGGAGCTGTTTTTT. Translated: CAGRGASGRAGTGELFF.

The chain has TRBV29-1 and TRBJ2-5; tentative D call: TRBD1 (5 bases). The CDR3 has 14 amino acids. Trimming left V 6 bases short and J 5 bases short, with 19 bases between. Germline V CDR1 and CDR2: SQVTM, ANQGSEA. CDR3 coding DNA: TGCAGCGTCCCAGGGATGGTAGCCGGGGAGACCCAGTACTTC. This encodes CSVPGMVAGETQYF.

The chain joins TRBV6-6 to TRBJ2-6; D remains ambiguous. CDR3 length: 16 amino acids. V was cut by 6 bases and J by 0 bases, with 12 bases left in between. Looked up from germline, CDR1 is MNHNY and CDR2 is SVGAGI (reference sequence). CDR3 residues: CASSPTHFSGANVLTF. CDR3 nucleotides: TGTGCCAGCAGCCCAACTCATTTCTCTGGGGCCAACGTCCTGACTTTC.

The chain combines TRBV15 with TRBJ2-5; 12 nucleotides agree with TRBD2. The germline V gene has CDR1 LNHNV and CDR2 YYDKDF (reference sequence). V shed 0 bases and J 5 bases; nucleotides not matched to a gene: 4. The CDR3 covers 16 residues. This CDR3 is CATSRDRTSGKETQYF. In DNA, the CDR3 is TGTGCCACCAGCAGAGATCGGACTAGCGGGAAGGAGACCCAGTACTTC.

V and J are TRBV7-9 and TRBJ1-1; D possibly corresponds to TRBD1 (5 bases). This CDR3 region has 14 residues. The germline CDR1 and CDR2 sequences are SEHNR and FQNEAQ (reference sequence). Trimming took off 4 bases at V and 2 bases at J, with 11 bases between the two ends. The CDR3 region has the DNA TGTGCCAGCAGCTATGGGGGGAGAAACACTGAAGCTTTCTTT. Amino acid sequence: CASSYGGRNTEAFF.

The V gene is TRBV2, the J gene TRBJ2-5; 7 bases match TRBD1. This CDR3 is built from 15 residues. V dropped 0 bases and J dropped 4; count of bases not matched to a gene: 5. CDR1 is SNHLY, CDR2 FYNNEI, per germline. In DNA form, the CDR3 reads TGTGCCAGCAGTGAAGCGCGGACAGGTCGAGAGACCCAGTACTTC. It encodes CASSEARTGRETQYF.

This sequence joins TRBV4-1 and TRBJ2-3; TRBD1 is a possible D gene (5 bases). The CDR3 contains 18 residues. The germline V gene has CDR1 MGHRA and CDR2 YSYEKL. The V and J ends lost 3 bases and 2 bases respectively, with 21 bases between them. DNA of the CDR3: TGCGCCAGCAGCCACTTGTTACAGGCAGACCCTCCCACAGATACGCAGTATTTT. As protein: CASSHLLQADPPTDTQYF.

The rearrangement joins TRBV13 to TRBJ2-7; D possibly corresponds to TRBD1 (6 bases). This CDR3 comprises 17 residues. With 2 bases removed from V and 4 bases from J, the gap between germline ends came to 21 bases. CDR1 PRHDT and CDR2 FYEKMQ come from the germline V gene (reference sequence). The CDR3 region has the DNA TGTGCCAGCAGCTTAAGGGGCCACGCGGACAGAACTTACGAGCAGTACTTC. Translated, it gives CASSLRGHADRTYEQYF.

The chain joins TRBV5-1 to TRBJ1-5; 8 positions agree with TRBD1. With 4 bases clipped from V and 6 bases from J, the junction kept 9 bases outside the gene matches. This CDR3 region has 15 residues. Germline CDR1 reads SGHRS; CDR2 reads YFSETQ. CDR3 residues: CASSAAGGRGQPQHF. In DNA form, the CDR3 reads TGCGCCAGCAGCGCCGCAGGGGGCCGGGGTCAGCCCCAGCATTTT.

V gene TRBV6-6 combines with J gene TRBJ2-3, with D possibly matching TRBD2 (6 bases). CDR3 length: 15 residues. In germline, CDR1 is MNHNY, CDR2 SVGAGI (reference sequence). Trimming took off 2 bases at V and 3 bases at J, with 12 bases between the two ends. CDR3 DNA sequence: TGTGCCAGCAGTTACGGGGACTGGAAAACAGATACGCAGTATTTT. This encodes CASSYGDWKTDTQYF.